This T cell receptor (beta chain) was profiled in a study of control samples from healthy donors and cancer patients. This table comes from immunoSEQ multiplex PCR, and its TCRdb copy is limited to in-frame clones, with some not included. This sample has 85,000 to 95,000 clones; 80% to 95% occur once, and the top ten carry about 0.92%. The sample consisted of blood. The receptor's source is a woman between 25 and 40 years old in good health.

The CDR3, as DNA: TGTGCCAGCAGTAACAGGGAAAAGGGCGAGCAGTACTTC. Its translation is CASSNREKGEQYF. The chain joins TRBV2 to TRBJ2-7, with D possibly matching TRBD1 (6 bases). The germline V gene has CDR1 SNHLY and CDR2 FYNNEI. This CDR3 comprises 13 residues. The V end lost 5 bases, the J end lost 6 bases, and 14 bases lay between the germline ends.